This T cell receptor beta chain was documented in a study of shared clonotypes between healthy human individuals. To note about this clone: What it binds is unknown.

Study-wide findings and caveats: Sampling used blood alone; tissue repertoires probably differ.

Each PCR replicate from the sorted subsets contained 150 to 250 ng DNA, which is 25,000 to 30,000 T cell genomes. Method: immunoSEQ multiplex PCR; TCRdb's copy keeps in-frame clones and lacks some. Here the sample spans around 2.5 million clones, approximately 93% being singletons. HIV-negative, healthy adults without recent acute infections or vaccinations were the donors. The source of this sequence is a man younger than 35 in good health. Some clones in this sample may be carry-over from other donors' samples. Material for sequencing was naive CD4+ T cells from PBMCs. Indicated subset: CD45RA+ positively selected.

The CDR3 region has the DNA TGTGCCAGCAGTTTATCGAACCCCAGGGTAGCCAAAAACATTCAGTACTTC. Translation: CASSLSNPRVAKNIQYF. This chain links TRBV27 with TRBJ2-4; D is perhaps TRBD1 (5 bases). The V end was cut by 0 bases, the J end by 0 bases, with 12 bases between. CDR1 is MNHEY and CDR2 is SMNVEV in the germline V gene (reference sequence). The CDR3 loop spans 17 amino acids.